This T cell receptor beta chain is drawn from a study of blood T cell repertoires in COVID-19. Turning to the study itself: PBMCs, B-cell-depleted T cells, or T cells were the source of the cDNA or gDNA that made up the material.

There are a few counts of this clone. Profiled with immunoSEQ multiplex PCR; TCRdb holds only in-frame clones, not every one. The sample includes 110,000 or so clones, 70% to 90% of them seen just once. The sequence was collected from a human donor in a cohort sampled during active COVID-19. The specimen was peripheral blood.

CDR3 in DNA: TGTGCCAGCAGCCTAGGACAGGGGATCTTCGGTGGCTACACCTTC. Translated, it gives CASSLGQGIFGGYTF. The V and J genes are TRBV5-8 and TRBJ1-2; the match to TRBD1 covers 9 bases. Germline CDR1 reads SGHTS; CDR2 reads YDEGEE. The V segment lost 4 bases and the J segment 7 bases; nucleotides outside the gene matches: 11. The CDR3 spans 15 residues. The whole variable domain, remainder taken from reference TRBV5-8 and TRBJ1-2, is EAGVTQSPTHLIKTRGQQATLRCSPISGHTSVYWYQQALGLGLQFLLWYDEGEERNRGNFPPRFSGRQFPNYSSELNVNALELEDSALYLCASSLGQGIFGGYTFGSGTRLTVV.